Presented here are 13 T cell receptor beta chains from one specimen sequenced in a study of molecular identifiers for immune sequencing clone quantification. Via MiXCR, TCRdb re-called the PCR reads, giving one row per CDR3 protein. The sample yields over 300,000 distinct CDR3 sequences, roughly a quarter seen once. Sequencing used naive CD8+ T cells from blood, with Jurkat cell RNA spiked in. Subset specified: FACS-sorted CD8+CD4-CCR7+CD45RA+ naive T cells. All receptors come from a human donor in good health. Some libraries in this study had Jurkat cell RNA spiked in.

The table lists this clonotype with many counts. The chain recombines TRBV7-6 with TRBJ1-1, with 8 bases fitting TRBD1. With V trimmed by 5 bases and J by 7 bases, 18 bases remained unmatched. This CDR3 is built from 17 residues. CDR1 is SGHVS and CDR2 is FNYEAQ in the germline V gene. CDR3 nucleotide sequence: TGTGCCAGCAGCCCAACAGCCTCGCCAGGGGGCGTCGGTGAAGCTTTCTTT. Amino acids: CASSPTASPGGVGEAFF.

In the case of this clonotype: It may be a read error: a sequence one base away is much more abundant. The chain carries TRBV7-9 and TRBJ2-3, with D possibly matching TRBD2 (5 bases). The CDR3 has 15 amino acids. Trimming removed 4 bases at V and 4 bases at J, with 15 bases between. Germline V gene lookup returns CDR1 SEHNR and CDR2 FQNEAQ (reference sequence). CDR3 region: CASSSTGSAADTQYF. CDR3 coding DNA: TGTGCCAGCAGCTCAACGGGGTCAGCGGCAGATACGCAGTATTTT.

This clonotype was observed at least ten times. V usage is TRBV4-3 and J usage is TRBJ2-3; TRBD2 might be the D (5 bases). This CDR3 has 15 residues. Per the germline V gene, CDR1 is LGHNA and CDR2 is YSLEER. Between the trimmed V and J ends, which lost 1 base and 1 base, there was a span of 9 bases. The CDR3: CASSQVAGGTDTQYF. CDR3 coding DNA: TGCGCCAGCAGCCAAGTGGCCGGGGGCACAGATACGCAGTATTTT.

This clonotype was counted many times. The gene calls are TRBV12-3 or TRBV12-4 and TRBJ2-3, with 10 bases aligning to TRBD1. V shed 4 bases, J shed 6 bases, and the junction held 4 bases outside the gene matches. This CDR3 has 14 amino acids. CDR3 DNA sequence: TGTGCCAGCAGTTCGGGGACAGGGGTTGATACGCAGTATTTT. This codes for CASSSGTGVDTQYF.

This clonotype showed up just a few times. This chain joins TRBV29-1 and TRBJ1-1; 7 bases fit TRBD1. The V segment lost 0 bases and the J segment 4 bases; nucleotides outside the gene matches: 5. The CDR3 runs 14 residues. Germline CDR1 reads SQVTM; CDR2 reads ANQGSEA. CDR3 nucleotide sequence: TGCAGCGTTGAAGATCTTGCAGGGGGCACTGAAGCTTTCTTT. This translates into CSVEDLAGGTEAFF.

The CDR3 DNA follows: TGTGCCAGCAGAGAGGAGGCAGATACGCAGTATTTT. Its protein product is CASREEADTQYF. V usage is TRBV6-2 or TRBV6-3 and J usage is TRBJ2-3; possible D gene TRBD2, 5 bases. The CDR3 has 12 residues. V lost 6 bases and J 4 bases, leaving 8 bases between the germline ends. Germline V gene data show CDR1 as MNHEY and CDR2 as SVGEGT.

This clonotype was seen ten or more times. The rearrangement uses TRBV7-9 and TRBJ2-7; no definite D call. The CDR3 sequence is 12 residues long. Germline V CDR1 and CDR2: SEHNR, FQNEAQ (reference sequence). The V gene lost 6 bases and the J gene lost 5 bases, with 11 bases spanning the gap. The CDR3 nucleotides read TGTGCCAGCAGATCGACCTGGGACGAGCAGTACTTC. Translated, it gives CASRSTWDEQYF.

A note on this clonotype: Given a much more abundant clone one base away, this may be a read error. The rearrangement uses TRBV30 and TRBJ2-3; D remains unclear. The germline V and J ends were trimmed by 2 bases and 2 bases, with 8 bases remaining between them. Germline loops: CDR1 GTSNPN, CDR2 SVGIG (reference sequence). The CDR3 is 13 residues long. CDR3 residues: CAWSWNPTDTQYF. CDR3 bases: TGTGCCTGGAGTTGGAACCCCACAGATACGCAGTATTTT.

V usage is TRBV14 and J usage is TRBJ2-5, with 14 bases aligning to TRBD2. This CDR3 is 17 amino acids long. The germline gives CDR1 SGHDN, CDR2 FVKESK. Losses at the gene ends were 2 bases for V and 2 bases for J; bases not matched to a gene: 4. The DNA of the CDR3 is TGTGCCAGCAGCCAACGGACTAGCGGGGGGACGCAAGAGACCCAGTACTTC. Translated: CASSQRTSGGTQETQYF.

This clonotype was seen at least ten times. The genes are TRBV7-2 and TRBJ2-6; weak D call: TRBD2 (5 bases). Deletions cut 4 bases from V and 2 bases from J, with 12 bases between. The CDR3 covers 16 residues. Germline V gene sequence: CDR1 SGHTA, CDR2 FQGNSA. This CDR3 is CASSSLGSTGANVLTF. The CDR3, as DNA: TGTGCCAGCAGCTCGTTAGGGAGTACTGGGGCCAACGTCCTGACTTTC.

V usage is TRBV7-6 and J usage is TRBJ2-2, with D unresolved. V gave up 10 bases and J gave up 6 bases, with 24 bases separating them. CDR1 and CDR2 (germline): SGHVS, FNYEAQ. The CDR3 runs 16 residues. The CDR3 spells CAMIKGPQHRPGELFF. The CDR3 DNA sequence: TGTGCCATGATTAAAGGGCCCCAGCATAGGCCCGGGGAGCTGTTTTTT.

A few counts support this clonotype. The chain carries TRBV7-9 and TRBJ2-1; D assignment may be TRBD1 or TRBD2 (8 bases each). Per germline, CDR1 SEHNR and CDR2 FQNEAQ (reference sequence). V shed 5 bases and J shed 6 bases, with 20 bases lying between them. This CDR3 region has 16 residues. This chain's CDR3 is CASSQGAGTRPNEQFF. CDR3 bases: TGTGCCAGCAGCCAGGGGGCCGGGACTAGGCCCAATGAGCAGTTCTTC.

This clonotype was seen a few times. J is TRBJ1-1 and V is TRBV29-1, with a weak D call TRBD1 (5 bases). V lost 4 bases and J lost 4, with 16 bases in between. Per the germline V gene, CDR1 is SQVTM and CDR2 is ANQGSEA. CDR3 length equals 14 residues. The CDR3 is CSVGPTDKVTEAFF. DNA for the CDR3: TGCAGCGTTGGACCGACAGATAAGGTCACTGAAGCTTTCTTT.